This T cell receptor (beta chain) originates from a study of T-cell reconstitution after alpha-beta-depleted transplantation in children. This clonotype occurred many times. Germline V gene data show CDR1 as MNHEY and CDR2 as SMNVEV (reference sequence). The CDR3 consists of 13 residues. The junction had 4 bases not matched to a gene; V was cut back by 3 bases and J by 7 bases. The library targeted TCRbeta and was prepared with unique molecular identifiers. Using its own MiXCR run on the PCR reads, TCRdb lists one record per CDR3 protein. The sample comprises more than 100,000 distinct CDR3 sequences, more than 20% of which are singletons, and roughly a tenth rests with the top ten.

Here the sequenced sample was PBMCs, mostly from graft donor cells, taken 180 days after TCRalphabeta/CD19-depleted stem cell transplant. This TCR was recovered from a male patient between 2 and 10 years old who had a stem cell transplant for chronic granulomatous disease, so the T cells may come from the graft donor. This chain links TRBV27 with TRBJ2-7; 9 positions match TRBD1. In DNA, the CDR3 is TGTGCCAGCAGTTTTAACAGGGGGCTTGAGCAGTACTTC. This encodes CASSFNRGLEQYF.